A selection of T cell receptor beta chains follows, all from one sample in a study of blood T cells in healthy people across ages. A single record per CDR3 protein comes from TCRdb applying MiXCR to the 5' RACE reads. Of about 1.7 million distinct CDR3 sequences in the sample, roughly 27% were seen once. The specimen was blood. The receptors come from a woman in her 30s in good health. The CDR3 runs from the conserved cysteine through the conserved F or W. Size is stated for part of the rows, as once, few or many counts, or as a class when the clone is expanded.

V gene	J gene	clone size	CDR3 protein
TRBV2	TRBJ1-4	few	CASKWEKLFF
TRBV14	TRBJ2-3	few	CASSPTSGITDTQYF
TRBV12-3/TRBV12-4	TRBJ2-4	.	CASKQVPYNEQYF
TRBV29-1	TRBJ2-1	.	CSVEGEQGRDYNEQFF
TRBV7-2	TRBJ1-1	.	CASSRASVSAFF
TRBV6-1	TRBJ2-7	few	CASGEFGGGSSPYEQYF
TRBV11-2	TRBJ2-7	few	CASSSTTRDNEQYF
TRBV5-6	TRBJ1-2	.	CASSLAQTGGGYGYTF
TRBV5-1	TRBJ2-5	.	CASSLSLPPQETQYF
TRBV7-2	TRBJ2-3	.	CASSPISGGANTQYF
TRBV3-1	TRBJ1-4	.	CASSLQTGPSEKLFF
TRBV7-9	TRBJ2-5	.	CASSLESARTQYF
TRBV20-1	TRBJ1-5	few	CSARMGGSQPQHF
TRBV2	TRBJ2-7	few	CASSVLQKGEQYF
TRBV6-1	TRBJ2-3	.	CASRRRGRTLQSTDTQYF
TRBV20-1	TRBJ1-4	few	CSARPQGAGEKLFF
TRBV20-1	TRBJ2-7	.	CSASSIGSYRYNEQYF
TRBV9	TRBJ1-6	few	CASSDRDRGGGDSPLHF
TRBV5-1	TRBJ1-2	.	CASSFQGGGGGGYTF
TRBV12-3/TRBV12-4	TRBJ2-3	.	CASSLRPGITDTQYF
TRBV12-3/TRBV12-4	TRBJ1-2	few	CASSHPSGGFNYGYTF
TRBV30	TRBJ1-3	.	CAWGTSGNTIYF
TRBV3-1	TRBJ2-7	few	CASSPAYVVYEQYF
TRBV3-1	TRBJ2-1	few	CASTQDLTGGPRFF
TRBV6-5	TRBJ1-2	.	CASRTGTGKGYTF
TRBV9	TRBJ2-3	.	CASSYSGGDTDTQYF